This TCR beta chain was retrieved from a study of CD8+CD57+ T cells in acquired aplastic anemia. A note on this clonotype: A much larger clone is a single base away; this may be a read error.

The template for TCR beta VDJ and CDR3 sequence profiling was genomic DNA. TCRdb used MiXCR to reprocess the reads, holding one entry per CDR3 protein. Of roughly 300,000 distinct CDR3 sequences listed, roughly 50% are singletons. The CDR3 spans 15 residues. Germline CDR1 and CDR2: SGHRS and YFSETQ. The specimen was sorted CD4+, CD8+, or CD8+CD57+ T cells (not recorded which) from PBMCs. The chain has TRBV5-1 and TRBJ2-2; weak D call: TRBD2 (6 bases). The receptor comes from a human donor with severe aplastic anemia or a healthy control (not recorded which). DNA of the CDR3: TGCACCAGCAGCTTGGAGGGCCGGGGTGCCGGGGAGCTGTTTTTT. Amino acids: CTSSLEGRGAGELFF.